This T cell receptor (beta chain) was captured in a study of blood T cells in healthy people across ages. Next came a second PCR, run for about 7 to 12 cycles, which used a sample-barcoded 5' primer along with a J-beta primer mix. From the 5' RACE reads, TCRdb called clonotypes with MiXCR, one entry per CDR3 protein. The sample lists over 700,000 distinct CDR3 sequences, less than 70% occurring once. The germline gives CDR1 LGHNA, CDR2 YNFKEQ. The CDR3 has 17 amino acids. V was shortened by 0 bases and J by 11 bases, with 25 bases between the two germline ends. The donors, all healthy, were Caucasians living in Russia, aged roughly 6 to 90. The authors extracted at least 5 micrograms of total RNA per sample.

The rearrangement uses TRBV4-2 and TRBJ2-5, with D possibly TRBD2 on 5 matching bases. Material: blood. The origin of this receptor is a man aged 80 or over in good health. The CDR3 protein is CASSQDLTGSPTSRQYF. The DNA of the CDR3 is TGTGCCAGCAGCCAAGATCTGACGGGATCACCTACGAGTCGGCAGTACTTC.